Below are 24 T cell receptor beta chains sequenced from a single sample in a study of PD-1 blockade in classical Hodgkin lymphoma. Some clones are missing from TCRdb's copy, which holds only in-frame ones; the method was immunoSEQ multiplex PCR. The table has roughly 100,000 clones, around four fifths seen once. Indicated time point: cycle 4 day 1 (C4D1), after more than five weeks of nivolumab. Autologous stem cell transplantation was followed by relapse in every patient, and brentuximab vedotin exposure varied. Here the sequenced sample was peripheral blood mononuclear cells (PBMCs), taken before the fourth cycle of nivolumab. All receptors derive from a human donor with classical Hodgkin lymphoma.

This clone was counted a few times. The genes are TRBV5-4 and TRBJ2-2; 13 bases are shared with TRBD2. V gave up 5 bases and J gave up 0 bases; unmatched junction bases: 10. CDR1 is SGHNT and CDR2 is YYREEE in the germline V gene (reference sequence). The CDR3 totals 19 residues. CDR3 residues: CASSAPTSGRLTNTGELFF. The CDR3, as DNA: TGTGCCAGCAGTGCACCGACTAGCGGGAGGTTAACGAACACCGGGGAGCTGTTTTTT.

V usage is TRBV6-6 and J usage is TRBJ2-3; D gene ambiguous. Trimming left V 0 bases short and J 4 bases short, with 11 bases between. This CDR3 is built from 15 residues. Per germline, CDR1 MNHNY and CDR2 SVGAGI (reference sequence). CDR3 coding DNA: TGTGCCAGCAGTTACTCGGATAGGGCCTCAGATACGCAGTATTTT. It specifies CASSYSDRASDTQYF.

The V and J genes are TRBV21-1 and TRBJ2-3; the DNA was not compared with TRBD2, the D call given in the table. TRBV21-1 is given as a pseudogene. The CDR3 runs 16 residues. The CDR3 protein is CASSPPITTSTDTQYF. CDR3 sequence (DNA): TGTGCCAGCAGCCCCCCGATAACGACTAGCACAGATACGCAGTATTTT.

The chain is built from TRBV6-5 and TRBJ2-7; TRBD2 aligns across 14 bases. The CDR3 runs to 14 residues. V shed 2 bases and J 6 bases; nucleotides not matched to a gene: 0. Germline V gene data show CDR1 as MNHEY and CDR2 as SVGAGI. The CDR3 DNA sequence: TGTGCCAGCAGTTACGGACTAGCGGGAGGCGAGCAGTACTTC. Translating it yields CASSYGLAGGEQYF.

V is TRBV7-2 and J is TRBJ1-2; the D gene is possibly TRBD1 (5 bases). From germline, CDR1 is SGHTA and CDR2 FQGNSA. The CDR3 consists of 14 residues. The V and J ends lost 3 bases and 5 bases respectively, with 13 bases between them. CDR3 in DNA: TGTGCCAGCAGCTTGGTATATGAGGGGTATGGCTACACCTTC. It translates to CASSLVYEGYGYTF.

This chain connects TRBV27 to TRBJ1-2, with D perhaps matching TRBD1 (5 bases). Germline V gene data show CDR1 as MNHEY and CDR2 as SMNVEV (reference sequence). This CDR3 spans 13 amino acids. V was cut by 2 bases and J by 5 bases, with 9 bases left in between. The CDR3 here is CASSLGWGYGYTF. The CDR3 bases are TGTGCCAGCAGTTTAGGTTGGGGGTATGGCTACACCTTC.

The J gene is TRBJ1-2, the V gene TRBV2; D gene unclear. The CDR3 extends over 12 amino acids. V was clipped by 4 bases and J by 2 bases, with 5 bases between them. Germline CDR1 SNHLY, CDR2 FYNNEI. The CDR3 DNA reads TGTGCCAGCAGTGGACTCAACTATGGCTACACCTTC. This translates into CASSGLNYGYTF.

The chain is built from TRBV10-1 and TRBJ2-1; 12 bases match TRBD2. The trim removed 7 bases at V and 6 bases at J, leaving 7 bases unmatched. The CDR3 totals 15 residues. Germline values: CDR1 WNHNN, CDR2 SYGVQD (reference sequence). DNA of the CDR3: TGCGCCAGCAAGCCGACTAGCGGGGGCCCCAATGAGCAGTTCTTC. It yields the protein CASKPTSGGPNEQFF.

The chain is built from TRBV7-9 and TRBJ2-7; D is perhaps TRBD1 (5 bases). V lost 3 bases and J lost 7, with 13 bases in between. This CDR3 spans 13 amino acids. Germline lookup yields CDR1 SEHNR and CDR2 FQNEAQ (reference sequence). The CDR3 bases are TGTGCCAGCAGCTTGACAGTCGGTAAGGAGCAGTACTTC. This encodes CASSLTVGKEQYF. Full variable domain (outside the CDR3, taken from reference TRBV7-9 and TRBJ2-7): DTGVSQNPRHKITKRGQNVTFRCDPISEHNRLYWYRQTLGQGPEFLTYFQNEAQLEKSRLLSDRFSAERPKGSFSTLEIQRTEQGDSAMYLCASSLTVGKEQYFGPGTRLTVT.

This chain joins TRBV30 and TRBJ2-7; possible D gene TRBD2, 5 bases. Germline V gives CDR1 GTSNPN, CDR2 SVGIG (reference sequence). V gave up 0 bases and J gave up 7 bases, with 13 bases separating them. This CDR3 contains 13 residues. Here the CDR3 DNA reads TGTGCCTGGAGTGTTTATAGACGGGGAGAGCAGTACTTC. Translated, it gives CAWSVYRRGEQYF.

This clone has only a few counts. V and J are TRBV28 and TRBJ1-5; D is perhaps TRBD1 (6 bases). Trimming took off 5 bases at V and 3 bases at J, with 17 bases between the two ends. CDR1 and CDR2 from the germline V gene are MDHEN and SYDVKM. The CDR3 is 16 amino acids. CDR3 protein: CASSRRYRDTNQPQHF. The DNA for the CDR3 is TGTGCCAGCAGTCGCCGTTACCGGGACACCAATCAGCCCCAGCATTTT.

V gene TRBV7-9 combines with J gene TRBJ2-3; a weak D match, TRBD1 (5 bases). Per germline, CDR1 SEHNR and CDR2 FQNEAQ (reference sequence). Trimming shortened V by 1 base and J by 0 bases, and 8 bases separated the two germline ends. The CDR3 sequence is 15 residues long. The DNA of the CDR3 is TGTGCCAGCAGCTTAGTTGGGGCTAGCACAGATACGCAGTATTTT. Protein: CASSLVGASTDTQYF. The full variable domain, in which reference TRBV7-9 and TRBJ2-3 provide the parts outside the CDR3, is DTGVSQNPRHKITKRGQNVTFRCDPISEHNRLYWYRQTLGQGPEFLTYFQNEAQLEKSRLLSDRFSAERPKGSFSTLEIQRTEQGDSAMYLCASSLVGASTDTQYFGPGTRLTVL.

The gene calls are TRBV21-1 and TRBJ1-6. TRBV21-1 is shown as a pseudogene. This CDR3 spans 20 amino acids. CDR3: CASSKARMRELSSYNSPLHF. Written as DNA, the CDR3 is TGTGCCAGCAGCAAGGCGAGGATGAGGGAGCTTAGCTCCTATAATTCACCCCTCCACTTT.

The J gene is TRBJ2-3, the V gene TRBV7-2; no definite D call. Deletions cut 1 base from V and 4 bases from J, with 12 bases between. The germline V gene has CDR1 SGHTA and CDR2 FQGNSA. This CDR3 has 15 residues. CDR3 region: CASSLVRVDPDTQYF. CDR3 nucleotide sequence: TGTGCCAGCAGCTTAGTTAGGGTTGATCCAGATACGCAGTATTTT.

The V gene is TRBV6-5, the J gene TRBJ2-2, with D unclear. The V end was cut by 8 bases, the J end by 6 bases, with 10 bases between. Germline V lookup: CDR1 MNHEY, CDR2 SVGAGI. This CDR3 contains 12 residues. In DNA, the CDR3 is TGTGCCAGCGGGCGCGGCGCCGGGGAGCTGTTTTTT. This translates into CASGRGAGELFF.

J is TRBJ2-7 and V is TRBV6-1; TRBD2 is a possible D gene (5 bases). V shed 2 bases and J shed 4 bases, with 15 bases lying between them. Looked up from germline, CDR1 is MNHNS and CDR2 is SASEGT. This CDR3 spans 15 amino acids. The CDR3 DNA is TGTGCCAGCAGTGAACAACTAGTTTTTGGGTACGAGCAGTACTTC. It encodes CASSEQLVFGYEQYF.

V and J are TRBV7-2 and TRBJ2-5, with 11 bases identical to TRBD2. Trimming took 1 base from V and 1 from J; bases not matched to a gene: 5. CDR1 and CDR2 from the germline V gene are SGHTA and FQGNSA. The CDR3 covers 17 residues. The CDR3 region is CASSLVGTSGAQETQYF. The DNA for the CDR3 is TGTGCCAGCAGCTTAGTCGGGACTAGCGGAGCCCAAGAGACCCAGTACTTC.

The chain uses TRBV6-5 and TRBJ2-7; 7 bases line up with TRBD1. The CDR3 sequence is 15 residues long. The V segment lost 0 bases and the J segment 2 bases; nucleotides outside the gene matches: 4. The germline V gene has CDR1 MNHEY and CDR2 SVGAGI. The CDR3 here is CASSYSRGPTYEQYF. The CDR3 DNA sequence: TGTGCCAGCAGTTACTCAAGGGGGCCAACCTACGAGCAGTACTTC.

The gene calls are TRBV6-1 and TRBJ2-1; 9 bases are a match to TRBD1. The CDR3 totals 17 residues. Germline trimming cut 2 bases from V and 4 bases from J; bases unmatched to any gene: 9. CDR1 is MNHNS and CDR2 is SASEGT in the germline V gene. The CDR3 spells CASSERGTGGGYNEQFF. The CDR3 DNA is TGTGCCAGCAGTGAAAGGGGAACAGGGGGCGGATACAATGAGCAGTTCTTC.

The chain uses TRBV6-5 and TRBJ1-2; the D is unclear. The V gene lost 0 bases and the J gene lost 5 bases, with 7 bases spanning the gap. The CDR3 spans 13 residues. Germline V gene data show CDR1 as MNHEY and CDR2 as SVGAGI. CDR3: CASSYSTDYGYTF. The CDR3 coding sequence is TGTGCCAGCAGTTACTCCACAGATTATGGCTACACCTTC.

CDR3 protein: CASSRVPGLPNTGELFF. Written as DNA, the CDR3 is TGTGCCAGCAGCCGGGTCCCAGGACTACCGAACACCGGGGAGCTGTTTTTT. The J gene is TRBJ2-2, the V gene TRBV4-2; tentative D call: TRBD2 (6 bases). This CDR3 spans 17 amino acids. V lost 4 bases to trimming and J lost 0 bases, with 15 bases between them. CDR1 LGHNA and CDR2 YNFKEQ come from the germline V gene.

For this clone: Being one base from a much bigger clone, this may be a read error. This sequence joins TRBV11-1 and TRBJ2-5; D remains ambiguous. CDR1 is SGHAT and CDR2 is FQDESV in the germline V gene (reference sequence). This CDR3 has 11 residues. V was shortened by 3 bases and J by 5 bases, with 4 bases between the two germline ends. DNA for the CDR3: TGTGCCAGCAGCTTCGGGGAGACCCAGTACTTC. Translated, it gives CASSFGETQYF.

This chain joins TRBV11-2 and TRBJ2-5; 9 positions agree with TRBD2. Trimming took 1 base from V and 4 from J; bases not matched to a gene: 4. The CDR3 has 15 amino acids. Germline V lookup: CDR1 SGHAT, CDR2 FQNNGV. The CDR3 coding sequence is TGTGCCAGCAGCTTAGGGAATAGCGGGGGAGAGACCCAGTACTTC. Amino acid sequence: CASSLGNSGGETQYF.

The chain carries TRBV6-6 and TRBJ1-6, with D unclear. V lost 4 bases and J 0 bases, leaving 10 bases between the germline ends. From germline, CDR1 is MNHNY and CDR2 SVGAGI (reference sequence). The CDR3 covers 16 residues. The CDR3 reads CASSSLVPSYNSPLHF. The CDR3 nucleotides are TGTGCCAGCAGTTCCCTGGTCCCCTCCTATAATTCACCCCTCCACTTT.